This is a list of T cell receptor beta chains from one sample in a study of cytomegalovirus exposure and HLA in healthy donors. The method was immunoSEQ multiplex PCR; TCRdb's version includes in-frame clones alone and lacks a portion of them. Among 130,000 or so clones listed, 50% to 75% were seen once. Source material: PBMCs. Source of these receptors: a middle-aged woman in good health and CMV-seropositive. Each CDR3 is given with its conserved first and last residue. D genes are given only for firm matches. The listing skips clone size in some rows; elsewhere it reads once, few, many or a size class.

D gene,clone size,V gene,J gene,CDR3 DNA,CDR3 protein
TRBD2,NA,TRBV27,TRBJ2-5,TGTGCCAGCAGTTTCAGAGAAAGGGGAGGGGAAGAGACCCAGTACTTC,CASSFRERGGEETQYF
NA,NA,TRBV5-4,TRBJ1-2,TGTGCCAGCAGCTTGGGGGCCCAGGGATCAAAGTATGGCTACACCTTC,CASSLGAQGSKYGYTF
NA,NA,TRBV7-9,TRBJ1-5,TGTGCCAGCGGCAGGGATAATCAGCCCCAGCATTTT,CASGRDNQPQHF
NA,few,TRBV6-5,TRBJ1-6,TGTGCCAGCAGTCGGGGGTCCGGTAATTCACCCCTCCACTTT,CASSRGSGNSPLHF
TRBD2,NA,TRBV5-1,TRBJ2-2,TGCGCCAGCAGCTTGGCAGGACTAGCGGGAATAGGCACCGGGGAGCTGTTTTTT,CASSLAGLAGIGTGELFF
TRBD2,few,TRBV5-4,TRBJ2-3,TGTGCCAGCAGCCCCGGAGAGGCTAGCGGGAGTTTGAACACAGATACGCAGTATTTT,CASSPGEASGSLNTDTQYF
NA,NA,TRBV28,TRBJ2-7,TGTGCCAGCTCTACAGGGTGGACAACGGGCGAGCAGTACTTC,CASSTGWTTGEQYF
TRBD2,NA,TRBV5-1,TRBJ2-3,TGCGCCAGCAGCACAATAGCGGGGGCAACAGATACGCAGTATTTT,CASSTIAGATDTQYF
TRBD1,NA,TRBV30,TRBJ2-3,TGTGCCTGGAGTTTGACAGGGGTAGCAGATACGCAGTATTTT,CAWSLTGVADTQYF
TRBD1,NA,TRBV27,TRBJ1-2,TGTGCCAGCAAATGGGGACAGGGGACCGATGGCTACACCTTC,CASKWGQGTDGYTF
TRBD1,NA,TRBV19,TRBJ2-3,TGTGCCAGTAGTTCACAGGGGGATACGCAGTATTTT,CASSSQGDTQYF
TRBD1,once,TRBV18,TRBJ1-1,TGTGCCAGCTCACCGCAGACAGGGTTGAACACTGAAGCTTTCTTT,CASSPQTGLNTEAFF
TRBD2,NA,TRBV2,TRBJ2-2,TGTGCCAGCAGTGAAACAGCGGGAGGGCTCGGGGAGCTGTTTTTT,CASSETAGGLGELFF
TRBD1,few,TRBV25-1,TRBJ1-6,TGTGCCAGCTCCTCCTCGCCGGGACAGACGGAATCCCAGGAGACCCTCCACTTT,CASSSSPGQTESQETLHF
NA,NA,TRBV19,TRBJ1-4,TGTGCCAGTAGTATAGCCGGTGCAACTAATGAAAAACTGTTTTTT,CASSIAGATNEKLFF
TRBD2,NA,TRBV30,TRBJ2-3,TGTGCCGGGACTAGCGGGGTTTCGGATACGCAGTATTTT,CAGTSGVSDTQYF
TRBD2,NA,TRBV9,TRBJ2-1,TGTGCCAGCAGCGTAGGGGCTAGCGGGAATGAGCAGTTCTTC,CASSVGASGNEQFF
TRBD2,NA,TRBV6-1,TRBJ2-3,TGTGCCAGCAGCCGACTAGCGGGGGGCACAGATACGCAGTATTTT,CASSRLAGGTDTQYF
NA,NA,TRBV7-9,TRBJ2-2,TGTGCCAGCAGCTTTTCGGTTATCACCGGGGAGCTGTTTTTT,CASSFSVITGELFF
NA,NA,TRBV19,TRBJ1-5,TGTGCCAGTGGAAGTCGGGGCAATCAGCCCCAGCATTTT,CASGSRGNQPQHF
TRBD1,NA,TRBV6-6,TRBJ1-5,TGTGCCAGCAGTTATCGCCAGGGGGAGGACTATCGGCCCCAGCATTTT,CASSYRQGEDYRPQHF
TRBD1,NA,TRBV5-8,TRBJ1-1,TGTGCCAGCAGGGAAACGACAGGGACGTATCGGAACACTGAAGCTTTCTTT,CASRETTGTYRNTEAFF
NA,NA,TRBV10-3,TRBJ1-6,TGTGCCATCAGTGAGGAAGGGAGGGATTCACCCCTCCACTTT,CAISEEGRDSPLHF
TRBD1,NA,TRBV4-2,TRBJ1-3,TGTGCCAGCAGCCAAGATCTCTGGGACAGCTCTGGAAACACCATATATTTT,CASSQDLWDSSGNTIYF
TRBD2,NA,TRBV5-4,TRBJ2-5,TGTGCCAGCAGCTTTTATGTAGCGGGGCAAGAGACCCAGTACTTC,CASSFYVAGQETQYF
TRBD2,NA,TRBV19,TRBJ2-1,TGTGCCAGTAATAGCGGGAGGGTGGGCAATGAGCAGTTCTTC,CASNSGRVGNEQFF
NA,NA,TRBV27,TRBJ2-3,TGTGCCAGCAGTGAGGGTGACACAGATACGCAGTATTTT,CASSEGDTDTQYF
NA,NA,TRBV5-4,TRBJ2-2,TGTGCCAGCAGGCGAGACGGCAGGGCATCGACCGGGGAGCTGTTTTTT,CASRRDGRASTGELFF
TRBD2,NA,TRBV5-1,TRBJ2-5,TGCGCCAGCAGCTTGGATCCAGCGGGAGAGGAAGAGACCCAGTACTTC,CASSLDPAGEEETQYF
TRBD2,NA,TRBV7-9,TRBJ2-7,TGTGCCAGCAGCTTAGGAGGAGCGGGGGGTAACTCCTACGAGCAGTACTTC,CASSLGGAGGNSYEQYF
NA,NA,TRBV19,TRBJ2-1,TGTGCCAGTAGTAAAGGGGGGGGAAGGCCCTACAATGAGCAGTTCTTC,CASSKGGGRPYNEQFF
NA,NA,TRBV14,TRBJ1-4,TGTGCCAGCAGCCATGGGACTGCGGGAAAACTGTTTTTT,CASSHGTAGKLFF
TRBD1,once,TRBV5-1,TRBJ2-1,TGCGCCAGCAGCTGGGGCGACAGGGGGCTGGGGAATGAGCAGTTCTTC,CASSWGDRGLGNEQFF
TRBD2,few,TRBV5-6,TRBJ2-1,TGTGCCAGCAGCTTACGGACTAGCGGGAGGGCCCGCTACAATGAGCAGTTCTTC,CASSLRTSGRARYNEQFF
TRBD1,NA,TRBV19,TRBJ2-5,TGTGCCAGTAGTATTAAGGCGGGACAGGGTTTGGAGACCCAGTACTTC,CASSIKAGQGLETQYF
TRBD2,NA,TRBV5-1,TRBJ2-1,TGCGCCAGCAGCCTTGCGACTAGCGGGCATGAGCAGTTCTTC,CASSLATSGHEQFF
TRBD2,NA,TRBV28,TRBJ2-1,TGTGCCAGCAGTCCTCCGACTAGCGGGAACTACAATGAGCAGTTCTTC,CASSPPTSGNYNEQFF
NA,NA,TRBV19,TRBJ2-3,TGTGCCAGTAGATTACGGGAGATGACAGATACGCAGTATTTT,CASRLREMTDTQYF
NA,NA,TRBV9,TRBJ1-2,TGTGCCAGCAGCGTAGAGGACAGTTCCTGGCGCTACACCTTC,CASSVEDSSWRYTF
TRBD1,NA,TRBV19,TRBJ2-5,TGTGCCAGTAGTATCGGGACAGGGGGCCCCCAAGAGACCCAGTACTTC,CASSIGTGGPQETQYF
NA,NA,TRBV28,TRBJ2-7,TGTGCCAGCAGGTCGGGGTCCTCCTACGAGCAGTACTTC,CASRSGSSYEQYF
NA,NA,TRBV30,TRBJ1-1,TGTGCCTGGAGTGTTCTGGGGGCGAGGACTGAAGCTTTCTTT,CAWSVLGARTEAFF
TRBD2,NA,TRBV19,TRBJ2-1,TGTGCCAGTAGTAGACTAGCGTCGGGTGAGCAGTTCTTC,CASSRLASGEQFF
TRBD1,NA,TRBV7-6,TRBJ2-7,TGTGCCAGCAGCCCCCGGGACAGTTCCTACGAGCAGTACTTC,CASSPRDSSYEQYF
TRBD2,NA,TRBV9,TRBJ2-5,TGTGCCAGCACCCAAGGGGAGGGCCGTCGAGAGACCCAGTACTTC,CASTQGEGRRETQYF
NA,NA,TRBV2,TRBJ2-7,TGTGCCAGCAGTGTCCAGGGTCCCTACGAGCAGTACTTC,CASSVQGPYEQYF
TRBD1,NA,TRBV27,TRBJ2-3,TGTGCCAGCAGTGGGACAGGGGGTAGGGGCACAGATACGCAGTATTTT,CASSGTGGRGTDTQYF
NA,NA,TRBV11-3,TRBJ2-7,TGTGCCAGCAGCTTAGAGCTGGGCATCTACGAGCAGTACTTC,CASSLELGIYEQYF
NA,NA,TRBV7-9,TRBJ2-3,TGTGCCAGCAGCTTAGTTACAGGGAGCACAGATACGCAGTATTTT,CASSLVTGSTDTQYF
TRBD2,few,TRBV30,TRBJ2-7,TGTGCCTGGACCTCCGGGACTAGCACCTACGAGCAGTACTTC,CAWTSGTSTYEQYF
NA,NA,TRBV9,TRBJ1-1,TGTGCCAGCAGCGTAGAGGCGGAGCCCAGGAACACTGAAGCTTTCTTT,CASSVEAEPRNTEAFF
NA,NA,TRBV5-1,TRBJ2-7,TGCGCCAGCAGCCTCGACGGGTCCTACGAGCAGTACTTC,CASSLDGSYEQYF
NA,NA,TRBV6-1,TRBJ1-5,TGTGCCAGCAGTGAAGTGGGGGCTCAGCAGCCCCAGCATTTT,CASSEVGAQQPQHF
TRBD1,NA,TRBV19,TRBJ2-1,TGTGCCAGTAGTTACAGGGGGGATAACAATGAGCAGTTCTTC,CASSYRGDNNEQFF
TRBD1,NA,TRBV19,TRBJ1-3,TGTGCCAGTAGTATAGATGGGGACAGCTCTGGAAACACCATATATTTT,CASSIDGDSSGNTIYF